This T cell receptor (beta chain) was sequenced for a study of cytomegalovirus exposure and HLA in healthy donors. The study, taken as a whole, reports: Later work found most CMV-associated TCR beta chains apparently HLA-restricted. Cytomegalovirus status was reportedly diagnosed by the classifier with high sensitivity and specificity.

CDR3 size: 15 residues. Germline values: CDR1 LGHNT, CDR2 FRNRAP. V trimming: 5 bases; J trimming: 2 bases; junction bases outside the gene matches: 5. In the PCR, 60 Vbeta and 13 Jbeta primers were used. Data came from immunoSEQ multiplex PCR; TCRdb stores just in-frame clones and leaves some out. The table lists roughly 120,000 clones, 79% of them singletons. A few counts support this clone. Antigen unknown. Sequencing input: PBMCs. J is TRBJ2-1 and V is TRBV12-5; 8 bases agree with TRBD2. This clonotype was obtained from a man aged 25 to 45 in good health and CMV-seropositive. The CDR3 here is CASGPQAGAYNEQFF. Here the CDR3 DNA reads TGTGCTAGTGGTCCCCAAGCGGGGGCCTACAATGAGCAGTTCTTC.